The 16 T cell receptor beta chains reported below all come from one sample, sequenced in a study of regulatory T cells in long-lasting Graves disease. Noted time point: newly diagnosed GD, antithyroid drugs for less than 3 months. From PBMCs, RNA was extracted and then used to make the TCR library. Arm-PCR of CDR3 regions and iRepertoire HTBI primers were the basis on which TCR beta libraries were built. TCRdb passed the multiplex PCR reads through MiXCR, listing each CDR3 protein once. This sample has hundreds of thousands of distinct CDR3 sequences, with 16% found just once. These data are also associated with another study on T cells in Graves' hyperthyroidism and ophthalmopathy.

The source was peripheral blood mononuclear cells (PBMCs), collected at new diagnosis, from a patient treated with antithyroid drugs. The receptors here all came from a middle-aged man with Graves disease.

This rearrangement joins TRBV4-1 to TRBJ2-4, with D tentatively TRBD1 or TRBD2 (5 bases each). V gave up 1 base and J gave up 1 base, with 20 bases separating them. CDR1 is MGHRA, CDR2 YSYEKL, per germline. The CDR3 is made up of 19 amino acids. The CDR3 bases are TGCGCCAGCAGCCAAGCGCAACTTCTTGTGGGGGAGGCCAAAAACATTCAGTACTTC. Translated, it gives CASSQAQLLVGEAKNIQYF.

This clonotype was seen many times. The CDR3 region is CASSFRRGQETQYF. The CDR3 DNA is TGTGCCAGCAGCTTCCGGCGGGGGCAAGAGACCCAGTACTTC. The chain is built from TRBV11-3 and TRBJ2-5, with 7 bases matching TRBD2. This CDR3 is 14 amino acids long. The V and J ends lost 3 bases and 2 bases, in that order; junction bases with no gene match: 3. Per the germline V gene, CDR1 is SGHNT and CDR2 is YENEEA.

There are many counts of this clonotype. The chain links TRBV28 to TRBJ1-6; TRBD1 matches 9 bases. With 3 bases clipped from V and 7 bases from J, the junction kept 1 base outside the gene matches. The V gene's germline CDR1 is MDHEN and CDR2 SYDVKM. The CDR3 runs 14 residues. CDR3 bases: TGTGCCAGCAGTTTCGGGACAGGGAATTCACCCCTCCACTTT. The encoded protein is CASSFGTGNSPLHF.

In its sample, this clonotype was seen many times. This chain links TRBV2 with TRBJ2-3; D gene uncertain. Germline assignment: CDR1 SNHLY and CDR2 FYNNEI. The V end lost 5 bases, the J end lost 4 bases, and 7 bases lay between the germline ends. There are 12 residues in the CDR3. CDR3 in amino acids: CASSSLPDTQYF. The CDR3 DNA reads TGTGCCAGCAGTTCTCTCCCAGATACGCAGTATTTT.

This clonotype was found many times. This rearrangement joins TRBV24-1 to TRBJ2-2, with 8 nucleotides matching TRBD1. Germline-derived CDR1 and CDR2 are KGHDR and SFDVKD. V lost 3 bases, J lost 5 bases, and 7 bases stayed unmatched. The CDR3 spans 16 residues. CDR3 nucleotides: TGTGCCACCAGTGATGGCGGCAGGGGGCGGACCGGGGAGCTGTTTTTT. Protein: CATSDGGRGRTGELFF.

This clonotype was seen ten or more times. This sequence joins TRBV19 and TRBJ2-1; D is perhaps TRBD1 or TRBD2 (5 bases each). Deletions cut 7 bases from V and 9 bases from J, with 16 bases between. From germline, CDR1 is LNHDA and CDR2 SQIVND (reference sequence). This CDR3 comprises 13 residues. The CDR3, as DNA: TGTGCCAGTACGACCTCCGAGGGGATTGAGCAGTTCTTC. Protein sequence: CASTTSEGIEQFF.

The chain links TRBV6-2 or TRBV6-3 to TRBJ1-5; no reliable D call. Trimming removed 2 bases from V and 6 bases from J, with 5 bases in between. This CDR3 region has 12 residues. Germline CDR1 reads MNHEY; CDR2 reads SVGEGT. CDR3 sequence reads: CASSYPAQPQHF. The CDR3 DNA reads TGTGCCAGCAGTTACCCCGCTCAGCCCCAGCATTTT.

The sample holds many counts of this clonotype. The chain has TRBV20-1 and TRBJ2-3; D might be TRBD2 (5 bases). CDR1 and CDR2 from the germline V gene are DFQATT and SNEGSKA (reference sequence). With 6 bases removed from V and 0 bases from J, the gap between germline ends came to 16 bases. The CDR3 is made up of 15 amino acids. The CDR3 spells CSAPHSRTSTDTQYF. CDR3 DNA: TGCAGTGCGCCACACTCGCGGACTAGCACAGATACGCAGTATTTT.

This clonotype was seen ten or more times. The genes are TRBV4-3 and TRBJ1-1; D possibly corresponds to TRBD1 (5 bases). The germline gives CDR1 LGHNA, CDR2 YSLEER. Trimming took off 7 bases at V and 11 bases at J, with 20 bases between the two ends. CDR3 length: 13 residues. CDR3 loop: CASTSPGHGGAFF. The DNA of the CDR3 is TGCGCCAGCACCTCGCCGGGGCACGGAGGGGCTTTCTTT.

The chain joins TRBV10-3 to TRBJ2-3; D may be TRBD1 or TRBD2 (6 bases each). CDR1 is ENHRY, CDR2 SYGVKD, per germline. Trimming stripped 2 bases from V and 2 bases from J, with 11 bases between. The CDR3 loop spans 15 amino acids. DNA for the CDR3: TGTGCCATCAGTGAGAGGGGGGTATACACAGATACGCAGTATTTT. This sequence encodes CAISERGVYTDTQYF.

V and J are TRBV5-1 and TRBJ2-7; D is possibly TRBD2 (5 bases). CDR1 is SGHRS and CDR2 is YFSETQ in the germline V gene. This CDR3 comprises 11 residues. The V gene lost 6 bases and the J gene lost 4 bases, with 8 bases spanning the gap. The CDR3 DNA reads TGCGCCAGCAAGGGAGAATACGAGCAGTACTTC. Translation: CASKGEYEQYF.

As regards this clonotype: It is likely a read error: a sequence one base away is far more abundant. The J gene is TRBJ1-1, the V gene TRBV12-3 or TRBV12-4; 8 bases are shared with TRBD1. The CDR3 loop spans 15 amino acids. The CDR3 DNA follows: TGTGCCAGCAGTCCCTCGACAGGGGTCGACACTGAAGCTATCTTT. Amino acids: CASSPSTGVDTEAIF.

This clonotype was seen repeatedly, ten times or more. This chain joins TRBV5-1 and TRBJ2-3; the D gene is possibly TRBD2 (5 bases). The CDR3 spans 15 residues. Trimming shortened V by 0 bases and J by 3 bases, and 11 bases separated the two germline ends. Looked up from germline, CDR1 is SGHRS and CDR2 is YFSETQ. CDR3 nucleotide sequence: TGCGCCAGCAGCTTGGTAGAACTAGGGACAGATACGCAGTATTTT. This sequence encodes CASSLVELGTDTQYF.

This clonotype has only a few counts. The V and J genes are TRBV5-1 and TRBJ2-7, with D hard to call. The CDR3 runs 15 residues. Trimming took 0 bases from V and 2 from J, leaving 12 bases between them. Germline lookup yields CDR1 SGHRS and CDR2 YFSETQ. The CDR3 reads CASSLGLQAPYEQYF. CDR3 sequence (DNA): TGCGCCAGCAGCTTGGGACTCCAGGCCCCCTACGAGCAGTACTTC.

This clonotype was counted many times. The rearrangement uses TRBV7-9 and TRBJ1-6, with 8 bases identical to TRBD1. V shed 6 bases and J 7 bases; nucleotides not matched to a gene: 8. This CDR3 is built from 15 residues. CDR1 and CDR2 (germline): SEHNR, FQNEAQ (reference sequence). Here the CDR3 DNA reads TGTGCCAGCAGTGAACAGGGGGGCCCCAATTCACCCCTCCACTTT. Amino acid sequence: CASSEQGGPNSPLHF.

This clonotype was counted a few times. This chain uses TRBV20-1 with TRBJ1-1; 11 bases are a match to TRBD1. Germline V lookup: CDR1 DFQATT, CDR2 SNEGSKA (reference sequence). The CDR3 runs to 12 residues. V trimming: 7 bases; J trimming: 8 bases; junction bases outside the gene matches: 6. The CDR3 DNA reads TGCAGTGACAGGACAGGGGGCCGGGAAGCTTTCTTT. It specifies CSDRTGGREAFF.